A selection of T cell receptor beta chains follows, all from one sample in a study of T cells expressing NK-cell markers. TCRdb re-called the 5' RACE reads; one entry per CDR3 protein, DNA not given. The specimen's table records about 260,000 distinct CDR3 sequences. Source material: blood T cells: a sorted CD56 or NKG2C T cell subset, CD4+ or CD8+ T cells, or bulk PBMC T cells (not recorded which). The source is a woman between 18 and 70 years old in good health. Both conserved end residues are part of each CDR3.

j_call v_call cdr3_aa
TRBJ1-2 TRBV11-2 CASSLVGGDYGYTF
TRBJ2-1 TRBV20-1 CSARKSSGRAGNEQFF
TRBJ2-2 TRBV20-1 CSARDLKARDPTGELFF
TRBJ1-2 TRBV28 CASSPPGTYYGYTF
TRBJ1-5 TRBV20-1 CSAPGTPNQPQHF
TRBJ2-4 TRBV20-1 CSASLAGREAKNIQYF
TRBJ2-1 TRBV5-6 CASSLRAGQFLFNEQFF
TRBJ1-1 TRBV5-1 CASSSDSGTEAFF
TRBJ2-1 TRBV12-3/TRBV12-4 CASSLEVGRSTEQFF
TRBJ2-1 TRBV7-2 CASSSQRSLNEQFF
TRBJ2-1 TRBV5-1 CASSGRDRGRHEQFF
TRBJ1-2 TRBV12-3/TRBV12-4 CASSLTGRYISGYTF
TRBJ2-5 TRBV20-1 CSAQRKGETQYF
TRBJ1-5 TRBV10-3 CAISDRGLQPQHF
TRBJ2-1 TRBV12-3/TRBV12-4 CASSIQGNEQFF
TRBJ1-6 TRBV19 CASSAGLIGGSPLHF
TRBJ2-5 TRBV15 CATSGFWTSGKQETQYF
TRBJ1-1 TRBV7-3 CASSSHSLNTEAFF
TRBJ2-3 TRBV7-2 CASSVQADLSTDTQYF
TRBJ2-1 TRBV7-2 CASSWTSRNEQFF
TRBJ2-3 TRBV7-2 CASSFKRQQTSTDTQYF
TRBJ1-5 TRBV20-1 CSAGTPSLPQHF
TRBJ1-2 TRBV4-3 CASSPDRDGYTF
TRBJ2-7 TRBV6-1 CASSAGVLGEQYF
TRBJ2-2 TRBV7-7 CASSPDSNTGELFF
TRBJ1-3 TRBV7-9 CASSPPGRAGNTIYF
TRBJ1-5 TRBV15 CATQLDRGVNQPQHF